Listed below are T cell receptor beta chains from one sample, sequenced in a study of PD-1 blockade in mismatch repair-deficient tumors. Method: immunoSEQ multiplex PCR; TCRdb's copy keeps in-frame clones and lacks some. The sample includes some 85,000 clones, approximately 80% of them seen just once. Specimen: peripheral blood, collected 44 weeks after starting pembrolizumab. The receptors were gathered from an adult with mismatch repair-deficient cancer. CDR3s include the opening cysteine and the closing phenylalanine or tryptophan. A D gene is named only where the DNA matches it firmly. A row's size may be missing; if present it is once, few, many or a size class.

>TRBJ2-5|TRBV25-1|.|.
CASSEAMGVMETQYF
TGTGCCAGCAGTGAAGCCATGGGGGTAATGGAGACCCAGTACTTC
>TRBJ2-3|TRBV19|.|.
CASSISTSTDTQYF
TGTGCCAGTAGTATTTCTACTTCCACAGATACGCAGTATTTT
>TRBJ2-3|TRBV5-4|.|TRBD2
CASSFLAVETQYF
TGTGCCAGCAGCTTTCTAGCGGTTGAGACGCAGTATTTT
>TRBJ2-7|TRBV6-5|.|TRBD1
CASTLTGATTYEQYF
TGTGCCAGCACCCTAACAGGGGCTACCACCTACGAGCAGTACTTC
>TRBJ2-3|TRBV7-9|.|TRBD1
CASSRLTGVAQYF
TGTGCCAGCAGCCGACTGACAGGGGTGGCGCAGTATTTT
>TRBJ1-3|TRBV9|few|.
CASSVVENTIYF
TGTGCCAGCAGCGTAGTAGAAAACACCATATATTTT
>TRBJ1-5|TRBV19|.|TRBD1
CASSTTGQGFQPQHF
TGTGCCAGTAGTACTACGGGACAGGGGTTCCAGCCCCAGCATTTT
>TRBJ2-1|TRBV6-1|.|.
CASSFLDNEQFF
TGTGCCAGCAGCTTTCTCGACAATGAGCAGTTCTTC
>TRBJ2-3|TRBV14|.|.
CASSLGHSQPGTDTQYF
TGTGCCAGCAGCCTAGGTCATAGCCAGCCTGGCACAGATACGCAGTATTTT
>TRBJ2-7|TRBV29-1|few|TRBD1
CSALQGAEDEQYF
TGCAGCGCCCTCCAGGGGGCTGAGGACGAGCAGTACTTC
>TRBJ1-2|TRBV7-2|few|TRBD1
CASSYRQGHGYTF
TGTGCCAGCAGCTATCGACAGGGACATGGCTACACCTTC
>TRBJ2-7|TRBV2|.|TRBD2
CASSPGLALMQYF
TGTGCCAGCAGTCCAGGACTAGCGCTGATGCAGTACTTC
>TRBJ1-5|TRBV7-2|few|.
CASSSYRNSNQPQHF
TGTGCCAGCAGCTCCTACAGGAATAGCAATCAGCCCCAGCATTTT
>TRBJ2-7|TRBV11-1|.|.
CASSLLGGGEQYF
TGTGCCAGCAGCTTACTCGGCGGTGGCGAGCAGTACTTC
>TRBJ1-4|TRBV10-1|.|.
CARTRDNNEKLFF
TGCGCCAGAACGAGGGATAATAATGAAAAACTGTTTTTT
>TRBJ2-5|TRBV19|.|.
CASSIQGRWETQYF
TGTGCCAGTAGTATACAGGGCCGGTGGGAGACCCAGTACTTC
>TRBJ1-1|TRBV19|.|.
CATQGLGTEAFF
TGTGCCACCCAGGGTCTGGGGACTGAAGCTTTCTTT
>TRBJ2-5|TRBV6-6|.|.
CASSLTNVSPTQYF
TGTGCCAGCAGCCTAACTAATGTGTCTCCGACCCAGTACTTC
>TRBJ2-1|TRBV2|.|TRBD2
CASSDGGAYVDEQFF
TGTGCCAGCAGTGACGGGGGGGCGTATGTCGATGAGCAGTTCTTC
>TRBJ1-2|TRBV4-1|once|.
CASSRDRGPLGYTF
TGCGCCAGCAGTCGGGACCGCGGCCCCCTTGGCTACACCTTC
>TRBJ2-2|TRBV12-5|once|.
CASGLGGRATGELFF
TGTGCTAGTGGTTTGGGGGGCAGGGCAACCGGGGAGCTGTTTTTT
>TRBJ1-1|TRBV19|once|.
CASSVELETEAFF
TGTGCCAGTAGTGTTGAACTGGAAACTGAAGCTTTCTTT
>TRBJ2-7|TRBV4-1|.|TRBD1
CASASGGRDYERYF
TGCGCCAGCGCTTCAGGGGGACGTGACTACGAGCGGTACTTC
>TRBJ2-7|TRBV5-5|.|TRBD2
CASSFTSGNEQYF
TGTGCCAGCAGCTTCACTAGCGGGAACGAGCAGTACTTC
>TRBJ1-2|TRBV30|.|.
CAWTRTQARDGYTF
TGTGCCTGGACGAGGACTCAAGCGCGGGATGGCTACACCTTC
>TRBJ2-7|TRBV27|.|.
CASSFGRSYEQYF
TGTGCCAGCAGTTTCGGCCGTTCCTACGAGCAGTACTTC
>TRBJ2-5|TRBV5-1|.|.
CASHAGGGRETQYF
TGCGCCAGCCACGCAGGGGGGGGTAGGGAGACCCAGTACTTC
>TRBJ2-3|TRBV4-2|.|.
CASSQEAVHTDTQYF
TGTGCCAGCAGCCAAGAAGCGGTCCACACAGATACGCAGTATTTT
>TRBJ2-5|TRBV18|.|.
CASSPIGVQETQYF
TGTGCCAGCTCACCAATCGGAGTGCAAGAGACCCAGTACTTC
>TRBJ1-5|TRBV7-8|few|.
CASSLGGRNEQPQHF
TGTGCCAGCAGCTTAGGGGGACGGAACGAGCAGCCCCAGCATTTT
>TRBJ1-1|TRBV10-3|.|TRBD1
CAISRQGPVNTEAFF
TGTGCCATCAGCAGACAGGGGCCAGTGAACACTGAAGCTTTCTTT
>TRBJ1-3|TRBV7-9|.|.
CASIDLDRDGNTIYF
TGTGCCAGCATCGACCTCGACAGAGATGGAAACACCATATATTTT
>TRBJ2-3|TRBV5-4|few|TRBD1
CASSSGQGGTDTQYF
TGTGCCAGCAGCTCGGGACAGGGTGGCACAGATACGCAGTATTTT
>TRBJ2-6|TRBV7-8|.|.
CASSLEAAGANVLTF
TGTGCCAGCAGCTTAGAAGCTGCTGGGGCCAACGTCCTGACTTTC
>TRBJ2-1|TRBV21-1|.|.
CASSNRTGVYNEQFF
TGTGCCAGCAGCAATCGGACAGGGGTCTACAATGAGCAGTTCTTC
>TRBJ2-7|TRBV6-4|.|TRBD1
CASSSRDRSGEQYF
TGTGCCAGCAGCAGCCGGGACAGGTCGGGCGAGCAGTACTTC
>TRBJ2-1|TRBV27|.|.
CASSLGPGAQQFF
TGTGCCAGCAGTTTGGGTCCGGGGGCCCAGCAGTTCTTC
>TRBJ2-1|TRBV13|.|.
CASSLAGNHNEQFF
TGTGCCAGCAGCTTAGCAGGGAATCACAATGAGCAGTTCTTC
>TRBJ2-1|TRBV7-2|.|.
CASSPGGSGREQFF
TGTGCCAGCTCCCCCGGGGGTAGTGGGCGTGAGCAGTTCTTC
>TRBJ2-5|TRBV4-1|.|TRBD2
CASSQGTSGSAAGEETQYF
TGCGCCAGCAGCCAAGGGACTAGCGGGAGCGCCGCCGGGGAAGAGACCCAGTACTTC
>TRBJ1-1|TRBV13|once|.
CASGLGGMNTEAFF
TGTGCCAGCGGCCTCGGGGGGATGAACACTGAAGCTTTCTTT
>TRBJ1-1|TRBV11-3|.|TRBD1
CASSVDRGLTEAFF
TGTGCCAGCAGCGTGGACAGGGGTTTAACTGAAGCTTTCTTT
>TRBJ2-1|TRBV19|once|.
CASSIDSRGGGNEQFF
TGTGCCAGTAGTATAGATTCCCGAGGAGGGGGGAATGAGCAGTTCTTC